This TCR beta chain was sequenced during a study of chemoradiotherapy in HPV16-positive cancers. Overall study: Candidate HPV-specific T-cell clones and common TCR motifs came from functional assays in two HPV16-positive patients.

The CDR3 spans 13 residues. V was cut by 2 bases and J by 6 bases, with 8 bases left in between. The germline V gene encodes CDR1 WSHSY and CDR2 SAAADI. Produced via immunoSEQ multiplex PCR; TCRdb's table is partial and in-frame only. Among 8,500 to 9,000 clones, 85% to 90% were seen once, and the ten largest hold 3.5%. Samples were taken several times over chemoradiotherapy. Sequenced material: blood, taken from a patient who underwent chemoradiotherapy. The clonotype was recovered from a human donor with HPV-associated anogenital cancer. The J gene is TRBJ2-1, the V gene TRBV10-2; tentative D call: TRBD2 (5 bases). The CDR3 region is CASSEDYSNEQFF. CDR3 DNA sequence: TGCGCCAGCAGTGAGGACTATTCCAATGAGCAGTTCTTC.